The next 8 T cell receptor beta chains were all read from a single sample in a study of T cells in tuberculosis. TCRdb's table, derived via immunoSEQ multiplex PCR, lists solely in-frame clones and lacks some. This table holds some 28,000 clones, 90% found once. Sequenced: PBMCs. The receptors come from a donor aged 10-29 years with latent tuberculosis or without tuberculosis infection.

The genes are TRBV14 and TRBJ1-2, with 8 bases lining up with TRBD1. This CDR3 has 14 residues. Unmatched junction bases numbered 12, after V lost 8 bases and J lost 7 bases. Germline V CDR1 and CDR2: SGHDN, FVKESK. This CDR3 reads CASRAKDRVLGYTF. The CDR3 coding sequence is TGTGCCAGCCGCGCAAAGGACAGGGTACTTGGCTACACCTTC.

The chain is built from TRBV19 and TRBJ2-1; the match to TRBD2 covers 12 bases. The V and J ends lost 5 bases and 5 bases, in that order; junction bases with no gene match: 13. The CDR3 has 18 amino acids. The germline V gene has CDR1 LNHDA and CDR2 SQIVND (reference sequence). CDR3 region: CASSPTRTSGAFNNEQFF. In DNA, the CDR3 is TGTGCCAGTAGTCCCACCCGGACTAGCGGGGCTTTTAACAATGAGCAGTTCTTC.

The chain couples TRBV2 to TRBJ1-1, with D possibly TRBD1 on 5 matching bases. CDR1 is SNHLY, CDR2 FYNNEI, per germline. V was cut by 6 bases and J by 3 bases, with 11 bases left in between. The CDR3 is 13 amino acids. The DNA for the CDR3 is TGTGCCAGCAGAAGGGGCCAGGACACTGAAGCTTTCTTT. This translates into CASRRGQDTEAFF.

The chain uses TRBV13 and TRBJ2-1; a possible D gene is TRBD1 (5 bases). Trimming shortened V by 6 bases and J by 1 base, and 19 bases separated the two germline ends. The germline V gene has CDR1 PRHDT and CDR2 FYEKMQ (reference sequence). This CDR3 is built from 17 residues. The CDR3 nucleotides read TGTGCCAGCAGTCTACACTACAGGCTTGGGTCCTACAATGAGCAGTTCTTC. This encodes CASSLHYRLGSYNEQFF.

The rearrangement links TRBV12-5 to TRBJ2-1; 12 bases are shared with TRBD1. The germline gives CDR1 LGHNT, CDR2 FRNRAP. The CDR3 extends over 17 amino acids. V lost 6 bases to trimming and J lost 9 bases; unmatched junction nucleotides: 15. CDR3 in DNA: TGTGCTAGTGGGGAGCCCTCAGGGACAGGGGGCGGACGTGAGCAGTTCTTC. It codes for CASGEPSGTGGGREQFF.

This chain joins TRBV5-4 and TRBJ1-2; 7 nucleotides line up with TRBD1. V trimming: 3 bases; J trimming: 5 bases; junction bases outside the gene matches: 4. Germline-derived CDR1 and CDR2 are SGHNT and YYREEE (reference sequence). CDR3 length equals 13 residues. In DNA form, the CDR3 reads TGTGCCAGCAGCTATACAGGGGATTATGGCTACACCTTC. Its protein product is CASSYTGDYGYTF. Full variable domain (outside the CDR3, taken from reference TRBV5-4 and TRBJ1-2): ETGVTQSPTHLIKTRGQQVTLRCSSQSGHNTVSWYQQALGQGPQFIFQYYREEENGRGNFPPRFSGLQFPNYSSELNVNALELDDSALYLCASSYTGDYGYTFGSGTRLTVV.

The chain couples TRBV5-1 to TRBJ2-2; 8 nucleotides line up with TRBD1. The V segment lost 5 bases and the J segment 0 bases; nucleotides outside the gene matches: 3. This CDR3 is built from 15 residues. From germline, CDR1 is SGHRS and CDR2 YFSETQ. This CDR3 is CASREQGANTGELFF. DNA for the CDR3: TGCGCCAGCAGGGAACAGGGGGCGAACACCGGGGAGCTGTTTTTT.

The CDR3 protein is CASSRDDRGAGELFF. The CDR3 region has the DNA TGTGCCAGTAGTAGAGACGACAGGGGGGCCGGGGAGCTGTTTTTT. V usage is TRBV19 and J usage is TRBJ2-2, with 9 bases fitting TRBD1. Germline V gene lookup returns CDR1 LNHDA and CDR2 SQIVND (reference sequence). V gave up 4 bases and J gave up 6 bases; unmatched junction bases: 6. This CDR3 is 15 amino acids long.